This TCR beta chain appears in the sequencing data of a study of OX40 agonist ivuxolimab in advanced cancers. About the research overall: Enrolled patients in dose escalation had cancers that were hepatocellular carcinoma, melanoma, renal cell or head and neck cancer. Averaging roughly 60 years in age, with a range of about 23 to 79, the cohort was approximately 84% male. Study-level findings and limits: Antigen specificity was not determined for the expanded peripheral T cells.

Trimming removed 3 bases at V and 5 bases at J, with 11 bases between. The germline gives CDR1 SGHKS, CDR2 YYEKEE (reference sequence). CDR3 length equals 14 residues. TCRdb's copy holds only in-frame clones and misses some; the assay was immunoSEQ multiplex PCR. The data hold approximately 41,000 clones, with around 89% observed a single time. In regard to this clone: Its antigen remains unidentified.

This TCR derives from an adult with an advanced solid tumor such as melanoma, head and neck, liver or kidney cancer. The sequenced sample was CD4+ or CD8+ T cells sorted from blood, obtained in a trial of the OX40 agonist ivuxolimab. The chain joins TRBV5-5 to TRBJ2-2, with D tentatively TRBD1 (6 bases). The CDR3 spells CASSSAQGTGELFF. For the CDR3, the DNA is TGTGCCAGCAGCTCCGCCCAGGGGACCGGGGAGCTGTTTTTT.